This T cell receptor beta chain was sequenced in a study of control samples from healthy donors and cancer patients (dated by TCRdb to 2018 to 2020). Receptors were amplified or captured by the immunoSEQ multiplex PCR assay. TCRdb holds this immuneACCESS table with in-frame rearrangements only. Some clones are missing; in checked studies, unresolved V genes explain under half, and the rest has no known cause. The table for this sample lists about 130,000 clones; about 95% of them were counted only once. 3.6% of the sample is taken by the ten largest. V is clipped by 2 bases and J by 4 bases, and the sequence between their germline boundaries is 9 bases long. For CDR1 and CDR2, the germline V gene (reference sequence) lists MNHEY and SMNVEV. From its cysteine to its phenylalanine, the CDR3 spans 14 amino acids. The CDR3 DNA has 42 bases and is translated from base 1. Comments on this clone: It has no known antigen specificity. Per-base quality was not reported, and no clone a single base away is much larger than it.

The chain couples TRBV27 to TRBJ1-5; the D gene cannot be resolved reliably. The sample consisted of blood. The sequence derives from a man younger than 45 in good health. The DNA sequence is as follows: TGTGCCAGCAGTTTACTGGGGTCTAATCAGCCCCAGCATTTT. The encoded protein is CASSLLGSNQPQHF.